This T cell receptor (beta chain) was identified during a study of OX40 agonist ivuxolimab in advanced cancers. Study overall: Anti-PD-1, anti-PD-L1 or anti-CTLA-4 therapy given earlier was allowed, and 30% to 45% had some.

Findings of the study overall: Certain nonresponders likewise exhibited a low normalized T-cell clonal expansion. In CD8+ T cells, expanded clones were on average more numerous than in CD4+.

Profiled with immunoSEQ multiplex PCR; TCRdb holds only in-frame clones, not every one. The table includes 74,000 or so clones, around 93% detected once. This clone was observed a few times. The antigen is not known. The sequences come from CD4+ or CD8+ T cells sorted from blood, collected in a trial of the OX40 agonist ivuxolimab. The sequence was collected from an adult with an advanced solid tumor such as melanoma, head and neck, liver or kidney cancer.

The CDR3 coding sequence is TGTGCCAGCAGTGGTGGGACAGGTTTTTTGGAGCAGTACTTC. Protein sequence: CASSGGTGFLEQYF. This chain joins TRBV27 and TRBJ2-7, with TRBD1 matching 8 bases. After removal of 5 bases from V and 7 bases from J, the junction contained 10 bases not matched to a gene. CDR3 length equals 14 residues. Germline CDR1 and CDR2: MNHEY and SMNVEV (reference sequence).